This T cell receptor beta chain comes out of a study of T cell changes during pregnancy in multiple sclerosis. V trimming: 1 base; J trimming: 1 base; junction bases outside the gene matches: 9. Germline CDR1 SGHNT, CDR2 YENEEA. The CDR3 runs 19 residues. Sequenced by immunoSEQ multiplex PCR; TCRdb stores in-frame clones only, minus some. Among about 94,000 clones listed, just under 95% were seen once. This receptor was obtained from a female donor with multiple sclerosis, enrolled in a pregnancy study. V usage is TRBV11-3 and J usage is TRBJ2-2; 10 bases are a match to TRBD2. Sequencing was performed on peripheral blood, taken in the third trimester of pregnancy. CDR3 region: CASSLARIGTSENTGELFF. The CDR3 bases are TGTGCCAGCAGCTTAGCCAGGATCGGGACTAGCGAGAACACCGGGGAGCTGTTTTTT.